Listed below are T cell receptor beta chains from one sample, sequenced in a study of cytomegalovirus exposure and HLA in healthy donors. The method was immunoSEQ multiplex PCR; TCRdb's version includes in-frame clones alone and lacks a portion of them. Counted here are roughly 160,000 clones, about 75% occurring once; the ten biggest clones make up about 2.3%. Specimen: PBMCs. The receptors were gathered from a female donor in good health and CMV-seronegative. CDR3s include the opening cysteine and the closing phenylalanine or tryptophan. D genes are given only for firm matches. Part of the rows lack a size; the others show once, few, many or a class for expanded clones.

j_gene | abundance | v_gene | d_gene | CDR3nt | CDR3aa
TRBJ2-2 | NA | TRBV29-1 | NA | TGCAGCGTCGGACAGATTCGCGGGGGGGAGCTGTTTTTT | CSVGQIRGGELFF
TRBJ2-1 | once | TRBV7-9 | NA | TGTGCCAGCAGGATTGCGGGGGCGTCCTACAATGAGCAGTTCTTC | CASRIAGASYNEQFF
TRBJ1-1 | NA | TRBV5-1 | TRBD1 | TGCGCCAGCAGCTCCGTCCCGGGACAGGGGTGGAACACTGAAGCTTTCTTT | CASSSVPGQGWNTEAFF
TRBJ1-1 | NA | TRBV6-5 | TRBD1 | TGTGCCAGCAGTCCGCCCCAGGGGGACCCTGAAGCTTTCTTT | CASSPPQGDPEAFF
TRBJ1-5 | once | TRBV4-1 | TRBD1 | TGCGCCAGCAGGGACAGGGAAGGGTTTAGCAATCAGCCCCAGCATTTT | CASRDREGFSNQPQHF
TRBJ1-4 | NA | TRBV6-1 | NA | TGTGCCAGCAGTTTAACTTACCCGATTAATGAAAAACTGTTTTTT | CASSLTYPINEKLFF
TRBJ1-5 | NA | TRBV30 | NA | TGTGCCTGGAGTGAGGGACTCAATCAGCCCCAGCATTTT | CAWSEGLNQPQHF
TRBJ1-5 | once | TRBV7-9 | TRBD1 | TGTGCCAGCAGCCAGGACAGGGGGCATCAGCCCCAGCATTTT | CASSQDRGHQPQHF
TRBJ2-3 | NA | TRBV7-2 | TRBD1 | TGTGCCAGCAGCGAACACAGGGGGGTCACAGATACGCAGTATTTT | CASSEHRGVTDTQYF
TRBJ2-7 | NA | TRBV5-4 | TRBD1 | TGTGCCAGCAGCTGGGACAGGTCCCAAACATCCCCCCTCTACGAGCAGTACTTC | CASSWDRSQTSPLYEQYF
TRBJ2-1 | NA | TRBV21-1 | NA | TGTGCCAGCAGCAAATGCGGTCTCTACCGGACTAGCGGGGGGGGCGAGAAAGGGAATGAGCAGTTCTTC | CASSKCGLYRTSGGGEKGNEQFF
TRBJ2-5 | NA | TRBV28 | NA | TGTGCCAGCAGTTCTTTAGGGACGGGGGAAGAGACCCAGTACTTC | CASSSLGTGEETQYF
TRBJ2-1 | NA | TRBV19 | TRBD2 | TGTGCCAGTAGCGGGACTAGCGGGACATACAATGAGCAGTTCTTC | CASSGTSGTYNEQFF
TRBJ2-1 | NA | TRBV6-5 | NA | TGTGCCAGCAGTTACTCCCATGGCCGGGGGGAGCAGTTCTTC | CASSYSHGRGEQFF
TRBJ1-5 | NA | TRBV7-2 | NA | TGTGCCAGCAGCTTAGACCCGGGTCAGCCCCAGCATTTT | CASSLDPGQPQHF
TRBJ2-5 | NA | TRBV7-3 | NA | TGTGCCAGCAGCTCCCAGGGGCTTGGGGAGACCCAGTACTTC | CASSSQGLGETQYF
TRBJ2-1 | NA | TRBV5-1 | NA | TGCGCCAGTTCCGACGCTAGCTCCTACAATGAGCAGTTCTTC | CASSDASSYNEQFF
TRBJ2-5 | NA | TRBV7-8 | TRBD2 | TGTGCCAGCAGCCCCCTTCCCTTCCGGGGGGAAGAGACCCAGTACTTC | CASSPLPFRGEETQYF
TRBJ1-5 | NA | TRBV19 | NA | TGTGCCAGTACGCACAGGGCGCGGAGCAATCAGCCCCAGCATTTT | CASTHRARSNQPQHF
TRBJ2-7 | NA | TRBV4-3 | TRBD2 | TGCGCCAGCAGCCAAGATTTCCGAGCGGGGGTTGCCTACGAGCAGTACTTC | CASSQDFRAGVAYEQYF
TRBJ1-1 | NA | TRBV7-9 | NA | TGTGCCAGCAGCTTAACCCAGGCGACGAACACTGAAGCTTTCTTT | CASSLTQATNTEAFF
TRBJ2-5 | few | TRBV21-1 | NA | TGTGCCAGCAGCGGGGAGAAGGAGACCCAGTACTTC | CASSGEKETQYF
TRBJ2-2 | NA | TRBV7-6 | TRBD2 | TGTGCCAGCAGCTTACGGGTCGGACTAGCGCCCACCGGGGAGCTGTTTTTT | CASSLRVGLAPTGELFF
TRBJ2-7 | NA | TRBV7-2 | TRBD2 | TGTGCCAGCAGCTCAGCCCCCTCTAGCGGGGTTACCTCCTACGAGCAGTACTTC | CASSSAPSSGVTSYEQYF
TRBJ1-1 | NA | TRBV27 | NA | TGTGCCAGCAGTTTTGACAGAACGAACACTGAAGCTTTCTTT | CASSFDRTNTEAFF
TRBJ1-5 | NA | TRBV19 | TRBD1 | TGTGCCAGTAGTATTGACAGGGGCTATAGCAATCAGCCCCAGCATTTT | CASSIDRGYSNQPQHF
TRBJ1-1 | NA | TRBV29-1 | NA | TGCAGCGTTGAAGATTTCAGCACTGAAGCTTTCTTT | CSVEDFSTEAFF
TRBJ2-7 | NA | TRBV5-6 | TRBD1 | TGTGCCAGCAGCGCCTACGACCGGGACAGATTCTACGAGCAGTACTTC | CASSAYDRDRFYEQYF
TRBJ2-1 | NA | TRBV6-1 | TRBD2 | TGTGCCAGCAGTGGGTTGGAAGCGGGAGTGAAAAATGAGCAGCTCTTC | CASSGLEAGVKNEQLF
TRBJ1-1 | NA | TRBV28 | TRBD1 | TGTGCCAGCAGTCCCGACAGGGGTCTTAACACTGAAGCTTTCTTT | CASSPDRGLNTEAFF
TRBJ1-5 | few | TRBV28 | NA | TGTGCCAGCAGTTCCAGGAATCAGCCCCAGCATTTT | CASSSRNQPQHF
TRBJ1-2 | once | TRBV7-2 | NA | TGTGCCAGCAGCCGGGGTGCTTTCTATGGCTACACCTTC | CASSRGAFYGYTF
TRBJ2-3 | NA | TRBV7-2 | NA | TGTGCCAGCAGCTTAGGGGACACCCTCCAGTATTTT | CASSLGDTLQYF
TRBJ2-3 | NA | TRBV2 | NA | TGTGCCAGCAGTTGGGAGAACACAGATACGCAGTATTTT | CASSWENTDTQYF
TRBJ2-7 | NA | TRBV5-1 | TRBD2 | TGCGCCAGCAGCCGGGGGGGAGAGTTTTACGAGCAGTACTTC | CASSRGGEFYEQYF
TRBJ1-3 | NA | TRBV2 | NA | TGTGCCAGCAGTGACACGGTCGGAAACACCATATATTTT | CASSDTVGNTIYF
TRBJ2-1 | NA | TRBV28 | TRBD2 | TGTGCCAGCAGTTTAGGGACTAGCGGGAGGTTCTTC | CASSLGTSGRFF
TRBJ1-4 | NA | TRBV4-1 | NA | TGCGCCAGCAGCCAAGATCGGGCGGGCAATGAAAAACTGTTTTTT | CASSQDRAGNEKLFF
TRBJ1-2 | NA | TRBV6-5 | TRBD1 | TGTGCCAGCAGTTATCGGGACAGGGAGTACTACACCTTC | CASSYRDREYYTF
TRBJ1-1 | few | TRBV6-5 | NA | TGTGCCAGCAGTTACTCAGGGGAACTAAAGTGGACTGAAGCTTTCTTT | CASSYSGELKWTEAFF
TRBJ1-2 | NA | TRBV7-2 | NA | TGTGCCAGCAGCTTATACCAGAGGTCCTATGGCTACACCTTC | CASSLYQRSYGYTF
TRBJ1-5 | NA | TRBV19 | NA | TGTGCCAGTAACCGGGGTAGAGATCAGCCCCAGCATTTT | CASNRGRDQPQHF
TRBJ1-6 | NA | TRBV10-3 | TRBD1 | TGTGCCATCAGTACGACAGGGACGGGCTCACCCCTCCACTTT | CAISTTGTGSPLHF